The 4 T cell receptor beta chains below all came from one sample that was sequenced in a study of T-cell reconstitution after alpha-beta-depleted transplantation in children. Unique molecular identifiers were incorporated when the TCRbeta library was constructed. TCRdb analysed the PCR reads with MiXCR anew, one entry per CDR3 protein. This sample has 450,000 to 700,000 distinct CDR3 sequences, with about a quarter found just once. The material was PBMCs, obtained before TCRalphabeta/CD19-depleted stem cell transplant. These receptors were obtained from a boy under three years old with Wiskott-Aldrich syndrome, due to receive a stem cell transplant.

This clonotype was found a few times. The rearrangement uses TRBV7-6 and TRBJ2-3, with 8 bases lining up with TRBD1. The J segment lost 11 bases and the V segment lost 5 bases, leaving 6 bases of the junction unmatched. CDR1 is SGHVS and CDR2 is FNYEAQ in the germline V gene. The CDR3 loop spans 12 amino acids. The CDR3 nucleotides are TGTGCCAGCAGCGGACAGGGTGTTAAGCAGTATTTT. Its protein is CASSGQGVKQYF.

CDR3 residues: CASSRANRGSGGYTF. For the CDR3, the DNA is TGTGCCAGCAGTCGCGCCAACAGGGGAAGTGGTGGCTACACCTTC. The rearrangement links TRBV12-3 or TRBV12-4 to TRBJ1-2, with 7 bases matching TRBD1. The ends lost 5 bases at V and 7 bases at J; junction bases unmatched: 13. This CDR3 has 15 residues.

The V and J genes are TRBV15 and TRBJ2-2; D is unclear. CDR1 is LNHNV and CDR2 is YYDKDF in the germline V gene (reference sequence). V was cut by 3 bases and J by 2 bases, with 13 bases left in between. The CDR3 has 16 residues. For the CDR3, the DNA is TGTGCCACCAGCAGGGTCCCCCGCAGTAACACCGGGGAGCTGTTTTTT. Protein product: CATSRVPRSNTGELFF.

The CDR3 bases are TGTGCCAGCAGTTACTCAGCCGGGGAGCTGTTTTTT. Encoded protein: CASSYSAGELFF. The chain carries TRBV6-2 or TRBV6-3 and TRBJ2-2; no firm D call. CDR1 is MNHEY, CDR2 SVGEGT, per germline. The CDR3 loop spans 12 amino acids. Trimming took 0 bases from V and 6 from J, leaving 2 bases between them.